Presented here are 29 T cell receptor beta chains from one specimen sequenced in a study of vaccination effects on CD4 cells after COVID-19. The repertoire was sequenced with immunoSEQ multiplex PCR; TCRdb's copy has only in-frame clones and lacks some. The sample has under 40,000 clones, around 63% seen once. No cognate antigen is known for these TCRs. Subsequent to roughly 10 days of culture, CD4+ T cells were isolated. The sample here was CD4+ T cells from PBMCs cultured without peptide, taken before COVID-19 vaccination. The receptors originated from a human donor who received a COVID-19 vaccine.

This chain joins TRBV27 and TRBJ2-3; D is tentatively TRBD1 or TRBD2 (6 bases each). V was trimmed by 4 bases and J by 4 bases, leaving 12 bases between them. This CDR3 contains 14 residues. Germline assignment: CDR1 MNHEY and CDR2 SMNVEV (reference sequence). CDR3: CASSSTGGPDTQYF. The CDR3 DNA reads TGTGCCAGCAGTTCGACCGGGGGCCCAGATACGCAGTATTTT.

This clone was counted only a few times. This chain's CDR3 is CASTDDRGRRNTEAFF. CDR3 DNA sequence: TGTGCCAGTACCGACGACAGGGGCAGGAGAAACACTGAAGCTTTCTTT. The chain couples TRBV19 to TRBJ1-1, with TRBD1 matching 8 bases. The germline gives CDR1 LNHDA, CDR2 SQIVND (reference sequence). V dropped 7 bases and J dropped 2; count of bases not matched to a gene: 12. This CDR3 has 16 amino acids.

This clone was found once. The chain employs TRBV7-8 and TRBJ1-2; D unresolved. This CDR3 spans 15 amino acids. V was trimmed by 1 base and J by 0 bases, leaving 9 bases between them. Germline CDR1 and CDR2: SGHVS and FQNEAQ. Here the CDR3 reads CASSLGANANYGYTF. In DNA, the CDR3 is TGTGCCAGCAGCTTAGGGGCGAACGCTAACTATGGCTACACCTTC.

This clone occurred once. This rearrangement joins TRBV19 to TRBJ2-7; D is unresolved. The CDR3 runs 11 residues. Germline CDR1 LNHDA, CDR2 SQIVND (reference sequence). Trimming shortened V by 5 bases and J by 7 bases, and 9 bases separated the two germline ends. The CDR3 sequence: CASSFKREQYF. As DNA, the CDR3 is TGTGCCAGTAGTTTCAAACGGGAGCAGTACTTC.

The V call is TRBV6-5, the J call TRBJ1-1; D is undetermined. Germline V gene sequence: CDR1 MNHEY, CDR2 SVGAGI. The CDR3 contains 12 residues. V lost 6 bases to trimming and J lost 11 bases, with 16 bases between them. For the CDR3, the DNA is TGTGCCAGCAGGGAGCTGGCGCCGGAGGCTTTCTTT. Amino acid sequence: CASRELAPEAFF.

V usage is TRBV6-4 and J usage is TRBJ2-4; 7 nucleotides match TRBD2. Germline-derived CDR1 and CDR2 are MRHNA and SNTAGT. The CDR3 spans 20 residues. V was pared by 0 bases and J by 1 base, with 15 bases of the junction left unmatched. The DNA of the CDR3 is TGTGCCAGCAGTGACTCGACAAATCCCGGGAGGAGCTGGGCCAAAAACATTCAGTACTTC. It encodes CASSDSTNPGRSWAKNIQYF.

The rearrangement uses TRBV29-1 and TRBJ1-5; D not resolved. Trimming stripped 4 bases from V and 0 bases from J, with 4 bases between. The CDR3 extends over 12 amino acids. Germline lookup yields CDR1 SQVTM and CDR2 ANQGSEA. The CDR3 DNA reads TGCAGCGTTGTGGATAGCAATCAGCCCCAGCATTTT. Translation: CSVVDSNQPQHF.

The rearrangement uses TRBV29-1 and TRBJ2-1; D call uncertain. Looked up from germline, CDR1 is SQVTM and CDR2 is ANQGSEA. Trimming left V 5 bases short and J 7 bases short, with 12 bases between. The CDR3 runs to 12 residues. The CDR3 bases are TGCAGCGTTTTTTTGCCCCCAAATGAGCAGTTCTTC. It translates to CSVFLPPNEQFF.

V is TRBV2 and J is TRBJ2-1; D uncertain. The CDR3 is 11 residues long. In germline, CDR1 is SNHLY, CDR2 FYNNEI. V gave up 6 bases and J gave up 7 bases, with 7 bases separating them. The CDR3 reads CASSKGNEQFF. The CDR3 nucleotides are TGTGCCAGCAGCAAGGGTAATGAGCAGTTCTTC.

The rearrangement links TRBV10-3 to TRBJ2-3; D gene uncertain. Trimming removed 7 bases at V and 2 bases at J, with 10 bases between. CDR1 and CDR2 (germline): ENHRY, SYGVKD. This CDR3 is built from 13 residues. Written as DNA, the CDR3 is TGTGCCATCAAACCGCCGGACACAGATACGCAGTATTTT. This encodes CAIKPPDTDTQYF.

V usage is TRBV5-6 and J usage is TRBJ1-4; possibly TRBD1 for D (6 bases). The germline V gene has CDR1 SGHDT and CDR2 YYEEEE. Trimming took 4 bases from V and 7 from J, leaving 17 bases between them. CDR3 size: 15 residues. CDR3 sequence: CASSPLTGRAEKLFF. The CDR3 DNA reads TGTGCCAGCAGCCCGCTCACAGGGAGGGCTGAAAAACTGTTTTTT.

The chain employs TRBV3-1 (or the pseudogene TRBV3-2) and TRBJ1-2; no clear D gene. Germline loops: CDR1 LGHDT, CDR2 YNNKEL (reference sequence). Trimming removed 1 base from V and 4 bases from J, with 13 bases in between. The CDR3 totals 15 residues. The CDR3 sequence is CASSQGLTFGYGYTF. Here the CDR3 DNA reads TGTGCCAGCAGCCAAGGCCTCACGTTTGGCTATGGCTACACCTTC.

The chain links TRBV9 to TRBJ2-7; D tentatively reads TRBD1 or TRBD2 (5 bases each). V was clipped by 2 bases and J by 0 bases, with 9 bases between them. This CDR3 has 14 residues. Germline-derived CDR1 and CDR2 are SGDLS and YYNGEE. CDR3 residues: CASSVGGDSYEQYF. The CDR3 coding sequence is TGTGCCAGCAGCGTTGGGGGAGACTCCTACGAGCAGTACTTC. The whole variable domain, remainder taken from reference TRBV9 and TRBJ2-7, is DSGVTQTPKHLITATGQRVTLRCSPRSGDLSVYWYQQSLDQGLQFLIQYYNGEERAKGNILERFSAQQFPDLHSELNLSSLELGDSALYFCASSVGGDSYEQYFGPGTRLTVT.

The rearrangement joins TRBV18 to TRBJ2-6; no clear D gene. With 2 bases removed from V and 4 bases from J, the gap between germline ends came to 15 bases. CDR1 and CDR2 from the germline V gene are KGHSH and LQKENI. The CDR3 is made up of 17 amino acids. CDR3 residues: CASSPSFSARGANVLTF. The CDR3 DNA follows: TGTGCCAGCTCACCATCTTTTTCTGCTAGAGGGGCCAACGTCCTGACTTTC.

This rearrangement joins TRBV5-1 to TRBJ1-3; D ambiguous. Germline V lookup: CDR1 SGHRS, CDR2 YFSETQ. V gave up 3 bases and J gave up 4 bases, with 17 bases separating them. The CDR3 loop spans 16 amino acids. Here the CDR3 DNA reads TGCGCCAGCAGCTCCATATCCTCGGGCTCCGGAAACACCATATATTTT. Amino acid sequence: CASSSISSGSGNTIYF.

This chain joins TRBV11-2 and TRBJ1-2; 8 bases match TRBD1. Trimming cost V 5 bases and J 6 bases; bases outside gene matches: 8. Per the germline V gene, CDR1 is SGHAT and CDR2 is FQNNGV. The CDR3 totals 14 residues. Here the CDR3 DNA reads TGTGCCAGCAGCGGCCTCGGACAGGGACATGGCTACACCTTC. This gives the protein CASSGLGQGHGYTF.

This rearrangement joins TRBV11-2 to TRBJ2-1, with TRBD2 as a possible D gene (6 bases). CDR1 is SGHAT, CDR2 FQNNGV, per germline. The CDR3 spans 13 residues. With 1 base removed from V and 7 bases from J, the gap between germline ends came to 8 bases. CDR3 sequence reads: CASSLGLANEQFF. CDR3 nucleotides: TGTGCCAGCAGCTTAGGGCTAGCGAATGAGCAGTTCTTC.

The chain has TRBV6-4 and TRBJ2-1; D may match TRBD1 or TRBD2 (6 bases each). The V end lost 0 bases, the J end lost 2 bases, and 11 bases lay between the germline ends. Germline V gives CDR1 MRHNA, CDR2 SNTAGT. The CDR3 consists of 16 residues. CDR3 bases: TGTGCCAGCAGTGACTCTAGGGGGGCTCCCTACAATGAGCAGTTCTTC. Protein product: CASSDSRGAPYNEQFF.

V usage is TRBV7-9 and J usage is TRBJ2-7; 11 positions match TRBD1. With 6 bases clipped from V and 2 bases from J, the junction kept 9 bases outside the gene matches. The CDR3 covers 16 residues. Germline-derived CDR1 and CDR2 are SEHNR and FQNEAQ (reference sequence). The CDR3 is CASRAEPGQGAYEQYF. CDR3 sequence (DNA): TGTGCCAGCAGGGCAGAACCGGGACAGGGGGCCTACGAGCAGTACTTC.

The rearrangement links TRBV6-5 to TRBJ2-7; 9 nucleotides match TRBD1. The CDR3 runs to 14 residues. The germline gives CDR1 MNHEY, CDR2 SVGAGI. The V and J ends lost 6 bases and 3 bases, in that order; junction bases with no gene match: 6. The CDR3 protein is CASSPQGANYEQYF. The DNA of the CDR3 is TGTGCCAGCAGCCCACAGGGGGCGAACTACGAGCAGTACTTC.

V is TRBV4-1 and J is TRBJ2-7, with TRBD2 matching 9 bases. The germline V gene has CDR1 MGHRA and CDR2 YSYEKL. With 0 bases clipped from V and 7 bases from J, the junction kept 10 bases outside the gene matches. The CDR3 is made up of 16 amino acids. CDR3 sequence: CASSQDVAGGLGEQYF. The CDR3 nucleotides are TGCGCCAGCAGCCAAGATGTGGCGGGAGGGCTTGGGGAGCAGTACTTC.

The chain carries TRBV29-1 and TRBJ1-1, with D uncertain. The CDR3 sequence is 13 residues long. V shed 4 bases and J shed 6 bases, with 15 bases lying between them. Germline CDR1 and CDR2: SQVTM and ANQGSEA. CDR3 loop: CSVVGTPRAEAFF. CDR3 bases: TGCAGCGTTGTCGGCACCCCGCGCGCTGAAGCTTTCTTT.

The V call is TRBV19, the J call TRBJ1-1; D is possibly TRBD1 (5 bases). The V end was cut by 6 bases, the J end by 1 base, with 18 bases between. This CDR3 comprises 16 residues. CDR1 is LNHDA, CDR2 SQIVND, per germline (reference sequence). For the CDR3, the DNA is TGTGCCAGTAGGACCCTACGAGCAGGGCCGAACACTGAAGCTTTCTTT. Translating gives CASRTLRAGPNTEAFF.

The chain is built from TRBV18 and TRBJ2-7; TRBD2 aligns across 10 bases. The CDR3 spans 17 residues. The trim removed 0 bases at V and 2 bases at J, leaving 7 bases unmatched. Germline assignment: CDR1 KGHSH and CDR2 LQKENI. The CDR3: CASSPPLGLADAYEQYF. CDR3 in DNA: TGTGCCAGCTCACCACCTCTCGGACTAGCGGACGCCTACGAGCAGTACTTC.

This clone was seen a handful of times. The chain links TRBV6-1 to TRBJ2-1; 12 bases are a match to TRBD2. CDR3 length: 15 amino acids. Trimming at V came to 2 bases and at J to 6 bases, leaving 2 bases not matched to a gene. CDR1 MNHNS and CDR2 SASEGT come from the germline V gene. DNA for the CDR3: TGTGCCAGCAGTGAACTAGCGGGAGGGCCCAATGAGCAGTTCTTC. Encoded protein: CASSELAGGPNEQFF.

The chain carries TRBV19 and TRBJ1-5, with D maybe TRBD1 (6 bases). Germline loops: CDR1 LNHDA, CDR2 SQIVND (reference sequence). The CDR3 is 14 residues long. V was cut by 3 bases and J by 6 bases, with 12 bases left in between. Written as DNA, the CDR3 is TGTGCCAGTAGTATTCACAGGGTCGGTCAGCCCCAGCATTTT. This translates into CASSIHRVGQPQHF.

In its sample, this clone was seen a few times. This chain uses TRBV7-8 with TRBJ1-1; D unresolved. V lost 1 base to trimming and J lost 4 bases, with 10 bases between them. The CDR3 is 14 residues long. Per germline, CDR1 SGHVS and CDR2 FQNEAQ. As DNA, the CDR3 is TGTGCCAGCAGCTTAGGGGCCTGGGGCACTGAAGCTTTCTTT. Protein sequence: CASSLGAWGTEAFF.

The CDR3 region has the DNA TGTGCCAGCAGCCGCAGGGATGGCGCAGATACGCAGTATTTT. This codes for CASSRRDGADTQYF. The rearrangement joins TRBV11-3 to TRBJ2-3; a weak D match, TRBD1 (5 bases). The CDR3 totals 14 residues. Germline assignment: CDR1 SGHNT and CDR2 YENEEA. V lost 5 bases and J 4 bases, leaving 13 bases between the germline ends.

The chain employs TRBV18 and TRBJ2-7, with 7 bases matching TRBD2. The CDR3 consists of 16 residues. In germline, CDR1 is KGHSH, CDR2 LQKENI. V shed 3 bases, J shed 7 bases, and the junction held 15 bases outside the gene matches. The CDR3 nucleotides are TGTGCCAGCTCACCCGAGGGAGGGTCTATTCGACTGGAGCAGTACTTC. Its translation is CASSPEGGSIRLEQYF. The entire variable domain, with the rest obtained from reference TRBV18 and TRBJ2-7, is as follows: NAGVMQNPRHLVRRRGQEARLRCSPMKGHSHVYWYRQLPEEGLKFMVYLQKENIIDESGMPKERFSAEFPKEGPSILRIQQVVRGDSAAYFCASSPEGGSIRLEQYFGPGTRLTVT.